Presented here are 5 T cell receptor beta chains from one specimen sequenced in a study of cytomegalovirus exposure and HLA in healthy donors. The PCR had 60 Vbeta and 13 Jbeta primers. The table came from immunoSEQ multiplex PCR; TCRdb's copy has only in-frame clones and leaves some out. The sample has 65,000 to 90,000 clones; approximately 80% are singletons. Sequences were obtained from PBMCs. The receptor set was obtained from a man aged 40-49 years in good health and CMV-seronegative.

The rearrangement links TRBV4-1 to TRBJ2-7; D not certain. The ends were cut back, 3 bases at V and 6 bases at J, with 15 bases in the middle. The CDR3 sequence is 14 residues long. In germline, CDR1 is MGHRA, CDR2 YSYEKL. The CDR3 nucleotides read TGCGCCAGCAGCCAGGGCCAGAGACCCTCCGAGCAGTACTTC. Translated: CASSQGQRPSEQYF.

This clone was observed once. This chain connects TRBV27 to TRBJ1-2; 10 nucleotides agree with TRBD1. The CDR3 sequence is 17 residues long. CDR1 and CDR2 (germline): MNHEY, SMNVEV (reference sequence). With V trimmed by 3 bases and J by 1 base, 8 bases remained unmatched. Here the CDR3 reads CASSFGTGVHVNYGYTF. CDR3 bases: TGTGCCAGCAGTTTCGGGACAGGGGTTCATGTTAACTATGGCTACACCTTC.

This clone was observed a handful of times. This chain links TRBV9 with TRBJ1-4; 11 positions match TRBD1. Germline assignment: CDR1 SGDLS and CDR2 YYNGEE. The CDR3 has 16 amino acids. Trimming took 0 bases from V and 8 from J; bases not matched to a gene: 6. CDR3 amino acids: CASSVARGQGGEKLFF. CDR3 in DNA: TGTGCCAGCAGCGTAGCCAGGGGACAGGGGGGAGAAAAACTGTTTTTT.

This clone was observed a few times. The genes are TRBV27 and TRBJ2-3; possible D gene TRBD2, 6 bases. Germline CDR1 reads MNHEY; CDR2 reads SMNVEV (reference sequence). The CDR3 is made up of 12 amino acids. V was trimmed by 6 bases and J by 6 bases, leaving 10 bases between them. The CDR3 here is CASRIGGDTQYF. CDR3 nucleotide sequence: TGTGCCAGCAGGATAGGAGGGGATACGCAGTATTTT.

The chain employs TRBV11-2 and TRBJ1-4; D gene unclear. Germline CDR1 is SGHAT and CDR2 is FQNNGV. V lost 3 bases to trimming and J lost 11 bases, with 16 bases between them. CDR3 length equals 14 residues. CDR3 residues: CASSFNALAEKLFF. The CDR3 DNA sequence: TGTGCCAGCAGCTTTAACGCTCTGGCGGAGAAACTGTTTTTT.